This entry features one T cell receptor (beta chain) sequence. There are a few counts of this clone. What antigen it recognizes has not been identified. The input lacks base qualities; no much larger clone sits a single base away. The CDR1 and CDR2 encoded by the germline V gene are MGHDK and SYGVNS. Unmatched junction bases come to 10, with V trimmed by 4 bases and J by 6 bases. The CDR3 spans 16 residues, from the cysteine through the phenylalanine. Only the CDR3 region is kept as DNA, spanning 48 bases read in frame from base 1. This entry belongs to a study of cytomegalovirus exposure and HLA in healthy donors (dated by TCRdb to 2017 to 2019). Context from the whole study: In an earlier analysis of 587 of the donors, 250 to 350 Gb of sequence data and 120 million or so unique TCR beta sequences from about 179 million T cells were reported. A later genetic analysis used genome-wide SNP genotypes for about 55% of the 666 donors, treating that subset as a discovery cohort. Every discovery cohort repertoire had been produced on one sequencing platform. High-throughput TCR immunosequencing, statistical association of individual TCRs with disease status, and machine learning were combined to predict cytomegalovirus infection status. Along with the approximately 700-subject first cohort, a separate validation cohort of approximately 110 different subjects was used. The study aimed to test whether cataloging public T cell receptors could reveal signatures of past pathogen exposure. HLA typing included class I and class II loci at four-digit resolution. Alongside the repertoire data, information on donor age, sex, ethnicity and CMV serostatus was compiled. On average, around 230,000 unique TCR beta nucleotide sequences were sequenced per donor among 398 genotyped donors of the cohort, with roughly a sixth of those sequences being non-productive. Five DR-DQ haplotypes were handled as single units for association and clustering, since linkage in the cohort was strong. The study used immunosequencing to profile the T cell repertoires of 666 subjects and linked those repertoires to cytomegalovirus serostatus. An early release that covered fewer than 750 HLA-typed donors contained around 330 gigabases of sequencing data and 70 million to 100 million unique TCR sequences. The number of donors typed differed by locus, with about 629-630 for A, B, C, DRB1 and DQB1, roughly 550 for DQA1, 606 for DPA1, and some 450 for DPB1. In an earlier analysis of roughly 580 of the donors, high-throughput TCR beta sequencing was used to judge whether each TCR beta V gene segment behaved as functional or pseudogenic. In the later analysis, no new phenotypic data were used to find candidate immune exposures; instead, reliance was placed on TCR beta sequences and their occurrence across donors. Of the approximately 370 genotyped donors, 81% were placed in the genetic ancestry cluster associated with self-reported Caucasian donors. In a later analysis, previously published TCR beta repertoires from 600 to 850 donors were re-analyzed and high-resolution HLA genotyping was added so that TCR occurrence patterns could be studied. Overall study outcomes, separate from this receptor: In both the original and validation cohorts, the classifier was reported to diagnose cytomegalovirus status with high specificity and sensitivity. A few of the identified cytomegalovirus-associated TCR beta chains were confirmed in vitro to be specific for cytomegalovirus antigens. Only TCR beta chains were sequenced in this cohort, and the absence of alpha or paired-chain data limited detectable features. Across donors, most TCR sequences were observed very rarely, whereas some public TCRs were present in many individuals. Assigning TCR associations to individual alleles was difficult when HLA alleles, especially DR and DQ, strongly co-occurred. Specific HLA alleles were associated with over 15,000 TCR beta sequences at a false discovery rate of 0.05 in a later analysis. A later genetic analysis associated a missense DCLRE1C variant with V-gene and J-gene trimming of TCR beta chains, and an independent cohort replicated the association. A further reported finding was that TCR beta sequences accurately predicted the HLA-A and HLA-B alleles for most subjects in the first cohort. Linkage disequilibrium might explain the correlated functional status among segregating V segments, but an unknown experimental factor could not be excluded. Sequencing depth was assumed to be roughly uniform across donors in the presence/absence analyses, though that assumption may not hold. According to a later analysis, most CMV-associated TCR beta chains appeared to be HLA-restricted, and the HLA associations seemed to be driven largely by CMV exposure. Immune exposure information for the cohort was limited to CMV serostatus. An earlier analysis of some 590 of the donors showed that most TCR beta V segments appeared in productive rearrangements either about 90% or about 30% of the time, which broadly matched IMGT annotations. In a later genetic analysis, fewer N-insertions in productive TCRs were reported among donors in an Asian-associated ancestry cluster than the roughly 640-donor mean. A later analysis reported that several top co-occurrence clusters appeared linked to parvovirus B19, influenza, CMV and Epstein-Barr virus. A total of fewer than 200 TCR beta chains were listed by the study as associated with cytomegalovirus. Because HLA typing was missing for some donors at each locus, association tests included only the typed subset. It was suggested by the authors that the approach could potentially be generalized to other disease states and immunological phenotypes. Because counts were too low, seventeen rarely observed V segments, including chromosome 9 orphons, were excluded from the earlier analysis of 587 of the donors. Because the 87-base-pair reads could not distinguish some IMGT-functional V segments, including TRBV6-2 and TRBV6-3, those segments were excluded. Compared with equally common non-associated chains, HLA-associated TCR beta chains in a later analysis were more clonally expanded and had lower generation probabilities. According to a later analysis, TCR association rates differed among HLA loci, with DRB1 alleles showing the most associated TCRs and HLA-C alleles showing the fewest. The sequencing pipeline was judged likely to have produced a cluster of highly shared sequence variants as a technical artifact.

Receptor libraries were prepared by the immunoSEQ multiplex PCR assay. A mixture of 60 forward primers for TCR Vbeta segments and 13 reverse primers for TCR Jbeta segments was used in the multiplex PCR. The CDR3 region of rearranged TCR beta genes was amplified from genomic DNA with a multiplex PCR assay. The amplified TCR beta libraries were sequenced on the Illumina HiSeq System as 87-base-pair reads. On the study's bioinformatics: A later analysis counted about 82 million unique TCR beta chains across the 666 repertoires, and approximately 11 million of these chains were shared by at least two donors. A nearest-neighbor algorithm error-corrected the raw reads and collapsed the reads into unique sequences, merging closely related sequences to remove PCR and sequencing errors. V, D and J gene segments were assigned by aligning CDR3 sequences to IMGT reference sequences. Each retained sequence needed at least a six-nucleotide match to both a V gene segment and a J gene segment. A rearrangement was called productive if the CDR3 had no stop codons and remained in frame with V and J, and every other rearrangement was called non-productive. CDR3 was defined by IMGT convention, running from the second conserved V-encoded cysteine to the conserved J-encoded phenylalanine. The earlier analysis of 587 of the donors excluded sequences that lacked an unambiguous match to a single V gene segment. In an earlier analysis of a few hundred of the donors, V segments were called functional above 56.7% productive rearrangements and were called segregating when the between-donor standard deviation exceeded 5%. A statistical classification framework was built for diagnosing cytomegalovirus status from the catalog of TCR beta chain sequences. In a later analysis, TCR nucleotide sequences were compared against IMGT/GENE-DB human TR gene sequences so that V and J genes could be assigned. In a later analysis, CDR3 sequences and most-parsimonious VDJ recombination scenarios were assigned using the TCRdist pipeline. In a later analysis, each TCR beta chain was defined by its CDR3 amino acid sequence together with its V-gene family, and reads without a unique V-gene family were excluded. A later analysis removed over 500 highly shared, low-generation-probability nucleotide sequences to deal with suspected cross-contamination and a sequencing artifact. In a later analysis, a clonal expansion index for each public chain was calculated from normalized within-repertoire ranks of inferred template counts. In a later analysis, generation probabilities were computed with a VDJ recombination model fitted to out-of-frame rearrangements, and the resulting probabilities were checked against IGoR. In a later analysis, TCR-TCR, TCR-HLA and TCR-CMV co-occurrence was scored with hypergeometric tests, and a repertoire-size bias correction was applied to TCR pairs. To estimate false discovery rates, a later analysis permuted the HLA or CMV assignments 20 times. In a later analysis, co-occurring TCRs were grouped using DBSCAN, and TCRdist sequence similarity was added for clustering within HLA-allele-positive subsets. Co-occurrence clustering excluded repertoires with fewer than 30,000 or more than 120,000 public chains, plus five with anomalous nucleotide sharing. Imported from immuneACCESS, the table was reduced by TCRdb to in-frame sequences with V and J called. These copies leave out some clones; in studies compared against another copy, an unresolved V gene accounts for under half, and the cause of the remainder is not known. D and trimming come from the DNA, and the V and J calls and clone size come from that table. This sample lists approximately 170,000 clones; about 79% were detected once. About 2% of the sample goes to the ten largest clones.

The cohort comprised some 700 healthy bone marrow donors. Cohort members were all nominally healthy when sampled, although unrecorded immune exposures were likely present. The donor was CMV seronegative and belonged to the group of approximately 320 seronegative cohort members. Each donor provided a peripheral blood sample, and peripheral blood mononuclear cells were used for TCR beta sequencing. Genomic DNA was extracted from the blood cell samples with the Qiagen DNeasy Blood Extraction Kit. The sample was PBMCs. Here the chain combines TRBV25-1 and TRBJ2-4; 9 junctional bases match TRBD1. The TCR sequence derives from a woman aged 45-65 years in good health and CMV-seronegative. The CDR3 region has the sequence CASSGTGQGIRNIQYF. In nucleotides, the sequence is TGTGCCAGCAGTGGAACAGGACAGGGGATCAGAAACATTCAGTACTTC.